Following are 18 T cell receptor beta chains from one sample sequenced in a study of blood T cell repertoires in COVID-19. The protocol was immunoSEQ multiplex PCR, while the TCRdb copy is restricted to in-frame clones and leaves out a portion. The sample lists over 70,000 clones, 76% seen once, with 7% in the top ten. Sequencing used peripheral blood. These receptors all stem from a man in his 70s with acute or convalescent COVID-19.

CDR3 nucleotides: TGTGCCAGTAGTACCCCTTCAGGGGTGAGCAATCAGCCCCAGCATTTT. It codes for CASSTPSGVSNQPQHF. The chain couples TRBV19 to TRBJ1-5; weak D call: TRBD1 (6 bases). Per germline, CDR1 LNHDA and CDR2 SQIVND (reference sequence). V lost 4 bases, J lost 1 base, and 14 bases lay in between. This CDR3 contains 16 residues.

This chain links TRBV3-1 (or the pseudogene TRBV3-2) with TRBJ1-3; D gene unclear. The CDR3 length is 12 residues. Trimming left V 0 bases short and J 8 bases short, with 5 bases between. Per the germline V gene, CDR1 is LGHDT and CDR2 is YNNKEL (reference sequence). The chain's CDR3 is CASSQDLHTIYF. DNA for the CDR3: TGTGCCAGCAGCCAAGACCTCCACACCATATATTTT.

V gene TRBV11-2 combines with J gene TRBJ1-2; 11 bases map to TRBD1. CDR1 and CDR2 (germline): SGHAT, FQNNGV. The J segment lost 3 bases and the V segment lost 5 bases, leaving 5 bases of the junction unmatched. The CDR3 consists of 15 residues. The CDR3 sequence: CASSPGQGADYGYTF. CDR3 DNA: TGTGCCAGCAGCCCAGGACAGGGGGCTGACTATGGCTACACCTTC.

The chain is built from TRBV29-1 and TRBJ1-2, with D perhaps TRBD1 (5 bases). Trimming left V 4 bases short and J 3 bases short, with 15 bases between. There are 14 residues in the CDR3. The V gene's germline CDR1 is SQVTM and CDR2 ANQGSEA. CDR3 amino acids: CSVGPRAGDYGYTF. The CDR3 nucleotides are TGCAGCGTTGGGCCCAGGGCTGGCGACTATGGCTACACCTTC.

V is TRBV2 and J is TRBJ2-1; perhaps TRBD1 as D (5 bases). The CDR3 sequence is 16 residues long. CDR1 is SNHLY and CDR2 is FYNNEI in the germline V gene. V lost 2 bases and J 6 bases, leaving 17 bases between the germline ends. The CDR3 spells CASSERGRVESNEQFF. In nucleotides, the CDR3 is TGTGCCAGCAGTGAAAGGGGCAGGGTGGAGAGCAATGAGCAGTTCTTC. Complete variable domain (other parts from reference TRBV2 and TRBJ2-1): EPEVTQTPSHQVTQMGQEVILRCVPISNHLYFYWYRQILGQKVEFLVSFYNNEISEKSEIFDDQFSVERPDGSNFTLKIRSTKLEDSAMYFCASSERGRVESNEQFFGPGTRLTVL.

This clone has a handful of counts. The rearrangement joins TRBV7-2 to TRBJ1-5; 7 positions agree with TRBD1. This CDR3 spans 14 amino acids. Per germline, CDR1 SGHTA and CDR2 FQGNSA. V dropped 5 bases and J dropped 6; count of bases not matched to a gene: 7. CDR3 in amino acids: CASSADSGGQPQHF. DNA for the CDR3: TGTGCCAGCAGCGCAGATTCAGGGGGTCAGCCCCAGCATTTT.

This rearrangement joins TRBV27 to TRBJ1-2; D may be TRBD1 (5 bases). V lost 2 bases, J lost 6 bases, and 10 bases lay in between. Germline lookup yields CDR1 MNHEY and CDR2 SMNVEV (reference sequence). There are 13 residues in the CDR3. The CDR3 loop is CASSLGSGNGYTF. The CDR3 DNA is TGTGCCAGCAGTTTAGGTTCAGGGAATGGCTACACCTTC.

The chain uses TRBV5-1 and TRBJ2-2; the match to TRBD1 covers 9 bases. Germline V gives CDR1 SGHRS, CDR2 YFSETQ. V was clipped by 3 bases and J by 5 bases; unmatched bases: 5. The CDR3 spans 15 residues. CDR3 in amino acids: CASSSWTGVTGELFF. CDR3 DNA sequence: TGCGCCAGCAGCTCCTGGACAGGGGTAACCGGGGAGCTGTTTTTT.

J is TRBJ2-1 and V is TRBV7-9; 8 bases agree with TRBD1. V shed 4 bases and J 3 bases; nucleotides not matched to a gene: 11. The CDR3 length is 17 residues. Germline CDR1 is SEHNR and CDR2 is FQNEAQ (reference sequence). CDR3 sequence: CASSSRLRDRIYNEQFF. Here the CDR3 DNA reads TGTGCCAGCAGCTCCCGTCTCCGGGACAGGATCTACAATGAGCAGTTCTTC. The entire variable domain, with the rest obtained from reference TRBV7-9 and TRBJ2-1, is as follows: DTGVSQNPRHKITKRGQNVTFRCDPISEHNRLYWYRQTLGQGPEFLTYFQNEAQLEKSRLLSDRFSAERPKGSFSTLEIQRTEQGDSAMYLCASSSRLRDRIYNEQFFGPGTRLTVL.

The V call is TRBV5-1, the J call TRBJ1-3; tentatively, D is TRBD1 (5 bases). Germline V CDR1 and CDR2: SGHRS, YFSETQ. The CDR3 has 17 amino acids. V was shortened by 2 bases and J by 0 bases, with 15 bases between the two germline ends. CDR3 protein: CASSLNSQGSSGNTIYF. Written as DNA, the CDR3 is TGCGCCAGCAGCTTAAACAGCCAGGGAAGCTCTGGAAACACCATATATTTT.

The rearrangement uses TRBV5-1 and TRBJ1-2; D is possibly TRBD1 (5 bases). This CDR3 has 13 amino acids. Trimming stripped 5 bases from V and 6 bases from J, with 14 bases between. The V gene's germline CDR1 is SGHRS and CDR2 YFSETQ. The CDR3 DNA follows: TGCGCCAGCAGGGTCGGGGGGTTTGATGGCTACACCTTC. It translates to CASRVGGFDGYTF. Complete variable domain (other parts from reference TRBV5-1 and TRBJ1-2): KAGVTQTPRYLIKTRGQQVTLSCSPISGHRSVSWYQQTPGQGLQFLFEYFSETQRNKGNFPGRFSGRQFSNSRSEMNVSTLELGDSALYLCASRVGGFDGYTFGSGTRLTVV.

This clone was seen once. The sample holds other DNA sequences that translate to the same CDR3. The chain combines TRBV6-5 with TRBJ2-1; 8 bases are shared with TRBD2. Germline V gene data show CDR1 as MNHEY and CDR2 as SVGAGI. CDR3 size: 15 residues. The ends lost 10 bases at V and 9 bases at J; junction bases unmatched: 17. CDR3 bases: TGTGCCACCGAGATTGTGGGGGGGGCGGGGGGTGAGCAGTTCTTC. Its translation: CATEIVGGAGGEQFF.

As for this clone: A junction end diverges from the germline sequence, so it may reflect a read error. This rearrangement joins TRBV2 to TRBJ1-3; 7 bases are shared with TRBD1. Germline V gene sequence: CDR1 SNHLY, CDR2 FYNNEI. This CDR3 region has 11 residues. The CDR3 reads CASSLTDRVDF. DNA of the CDR3: TGTGCCAGCAGCCTAACCGACAGGGTGGATTTT.

J is TRBJ1-2 and V is TRBV7-8; 7 bases match TRBD1. Germline CDR1 is SGHVS and CDR2 is FQNEAQ. V lost 1 base to trimming and J lost 4 bases; unmatched junction nucleotides: 6. This CDR3 is built from 15 residues. CDR3 nucleotide sequence: TGTGCCAGCAGCTTAGGTGTACAGGGGAGCTATGGCTACACCTTC. Protein: CASSLGVQGSYGYTF.

This chain joins TRBV28 and TRBJ1-2; D gene ambiguous. The CDR3 totals 15 residues. V lost 2 bases to trimming and J lost 4 bases, with 14 bases between them. The V gene's germline CDR1 is MDHEN and CDR2 SYDVKM. CDR3 nucleotides: TGTGCCAGCAGTTTAGGACTGCCTCCCTTCTATGGCTACACCTTC. Encoded protein: CASSLGLPPFYGYTF.

The rearrangement links TRBV5-3 to TRBJ1-3; 11 bases align to TRBD1. Being an ORF, TRBV5-3 has a function that is uncertain. There are 21 residues in the CDR3. Trimming took 4 bases from V and 0 from J; bases not matched to a gene: 18. The CDR3 here is CARSPYTDRGRQLSSGNTIYF. The CDR3 DNA follows: TGTGCCAGAAGCCCATATACGGACAGGGGGCGCCAGCTGAGCTCTGGAAACACCATATATTTT.

The chain combines TRBV9 with TRBJ1-5; D is uncertain. V was cut by 8 bases and J by 2 bases, with 29 bases left in between. The CDR3 has 19 amino acids. In germline, CDR1 is SGDLS, CDR2 YYNGEE. Written as DNA, the CDR3 is TGTGCCAGAACCTCACTTGGACCGCGGGAGAACAATTGCAATCAGCCCCAGCATTTT. This translates into CARTSLGPRENNCNQPQHF.

The CDR3 DNA sequence: TGCGCCAGCAGCCCCCGCTCAGGACAGGAGAACACTGAAGCTTTCTTT. This sequence encodes CASSPRSGQENTEAFF. V usage is TRBV4-1 and J usage is TRBJ1-1, with TRBD1 matching over 7 bases. This CDR3 has 16 amino acids. The V and J ends lost 4 bases and 1 base, in that order; junction bases with no gene match: 9. Germline V gives CDR1 MGHRA, CDR2 YSYEKL.